This T cell receptor beta chain came from a study of OX40 agonist ivuxolimab in advanced cancers. The germline CDR1 and CDR2 sequences are SGHVS and FNYEAQ. The germline V and J ends were trimmed by 1 base and 4 bases, with 11 bases remaining between them. The CDR3 runs to 15 residues. Here immunoSEQ multiplex PCR was the method, and the copy in TCRdb shows in-frame clones only, minus some. The sample records about 22,000 clones, 84% being singletons. This specimen was CD4+ or CD8+ T cells sorted from blood, taken in a trial of the OX40 agonist ivuxolimab. This TCR was sampled from an adult with an advanced solid tumor such as melanoma, head and neck, liver or kidney cancer. The chain carries TRBV7-6 and TRBJ1-3; D gene unclear. This CDR3 reads CASSLGRVKGNTIYF. The CDR3 coding sequence is TGTGCCAGCAGCTTAGGTCGGGTTAAGGGAAACACCATATATTTT.